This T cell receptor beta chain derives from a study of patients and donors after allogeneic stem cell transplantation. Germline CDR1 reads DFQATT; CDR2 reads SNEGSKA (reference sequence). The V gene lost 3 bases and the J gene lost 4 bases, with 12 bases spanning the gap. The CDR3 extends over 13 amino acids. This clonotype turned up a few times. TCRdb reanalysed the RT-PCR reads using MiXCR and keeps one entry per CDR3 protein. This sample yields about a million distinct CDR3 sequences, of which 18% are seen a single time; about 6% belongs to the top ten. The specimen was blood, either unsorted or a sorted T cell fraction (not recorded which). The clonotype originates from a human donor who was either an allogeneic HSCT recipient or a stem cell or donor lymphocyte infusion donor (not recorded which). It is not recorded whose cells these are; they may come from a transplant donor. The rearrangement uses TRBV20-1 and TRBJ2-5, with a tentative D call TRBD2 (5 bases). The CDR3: CSASRDPRETQYF. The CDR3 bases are TGCAGTGCTAGTCGGGATCCCCGAGAGACCCAGTACTTC.